The clone carrying this T cell receptor beta chain was seen at least ten times. Its antigen is currently unknown. TCR beta CDR3 regions were amplified from RNA. The HTBI set primed first-round TCR CDR3 RT-PCR. TCRdb used MiXCR to reprocess the multiplex PCR reads, holding one entry per CDR3 protein. This table holds 600,000 to 650,000 distinct CDR3 sequences, around 15% found once. Absence of ophthalmopathy progression within 18 months defined stable Graves' hyperthyroidism. This record belongs to a study of T cells in Graves' hyperthyroidism and ophthalmopathy. Study-wide points: Ophthalmopathy prediction by the model preceded onset by a median about 6.8 months.

CDR1 is MDHEN and CDR2 is SYDVKM in the germline V gene. The V end lost 5 bases, the J end lost 0 bases, and 8 bases lay between the germline ends. CDR3 size: 14 residues. Sequencing input: blood. This rearrangement joins TRBV28 to TRBJ1-5, with no clear D. The origin of this receptor is a woman between 25 and 40 years old with Graves' hyperthyroidism. Here the CDR3 DNA reads TGTGCCAGCAGTGTCCAGTATAGCAATCAGCCCCAGCATTTT. Translating gives CASSVQYSNQPQHF.